The next 21 T cell receptor beta chains were all read from a single sample in a study of blood T cell repertoires in COVID-19. Clones were sequenced by immunoSEQ multiplex PCR, and TCRdb holds only the in-frame ones, with some missing. The repertoire holds hundreds of thousands of clones, with about 91% as singletons. The sequencing sample was made of peripheral blood. These receptors came from a woman aged 55-75 years with acute or convalescent COVID-19.

The chain carries TRBV5-1 and TRBJ2-2, with 8 nucleotides matching TRBD2. Germline values: CDR1 SGHRS, CDR2 YFSETQ. This CDR3 has 13 amino acids. The junction had 1 base not matched to a gene; V was cut back by 4 bases and J by 5 bases. The CDR3 reads CASSASGTGELFF. DNA for the CDR3: TGCGCCAGCAGCGCTAGCGGGACCGGGGAGCTGTTTTTT.

The V gene is TRBV9, the J gene TRBJ2-3, with D perhaps TRBD2 (5 bases). V was clipped by 4 bases and J by 2 bases, with 11 bases between them. Per the germline V gene, CDR1 is SGDLS and CDR2 is YYNGEE. The CDR3 consists of 14 residues. The CDR3: CASSPVGDTDTQYF. As DNA, the CDR3 is TGTGCCAGCAGCCCCGTGGGAGACACAGATACGCAGTATTTT.

This chain joins TRBV15 and TRBJ2-2; 11 nucleotides match TRBD2. The CDR3 sequence is 17 residues long. Germline V gene lookup returns CDR1 LNHNV and CDR2 YYDKDF (reference sequence). The trim removed 3 bases at V and 6 bases at J, leaving 9 bases unmatched. CDR3 in DNA: TGTGCCACCAGCAGGCCCCTCACTAGCGGGAGTGCCGGGGAGCTGTTTTTT. Amino acid sequence: CATSRPLTSGSAGELFF.

This sequence joins TRBV11-2 and TRBJ2-7; D gene uncertain. CDR1 and CDR2 from the germline V gene are SGHAT and FQNNGV. V was cut by 0 bases and J by 6 bases, with 9 bases left in between. The CDR3 spans 13 residues. The CDR3 nucleotides read TGTGCCAGCAGCTTAGATCTAGTAGGCGAGCAGTACTTC. Amino acid sequence: CASSLDLVGEQYF.

V gene TRBV14 combines with J gene TRBJ2-7, with D uncertain. Deletions cut 1 base from V and 0 bases from J, with 7 bases between. Germline V gives CDR1 SGHDN, CDR2 FVKESK. The CDR3 extends over 14 amino acids. CDR3 protein: CASSQGAASYEQYF. The CDR3 DNA reads TGTGCCAGCAGCCAAGGGGCAGCCTCCTACGAGCAGTACTTC.

V gene TRBV5-1 combines with J gene TRBJ2-7; 7 bases align to TRBD1. CDR3 length equals 14 residues. CDR1 and CDR2 (germline): SGHRS, YFSETQ. The V and J ends lost 1 base and 5 bases, in that order; junction bases with no gene match: 6. The chain's CDR3 is CASSLRQGNDEQYF. The CDR3 nucleotides read TGCGCCAGCAGCTTGCGACAGGGCAACGACGAGCAGTACTTC.

The CDR3: CASRRPGENTEAFF. As DNA, the CDR3 is TGTGCCAGCAGGAGGCCAGGGGAGAACACTGAAGCTTTCTTT. The chain links TRBV27 to TRBJ1-1; D might be TRBD1 (6 bases). The V end lost 6 bases, the J end lost 1 base, and 12 bases lay between the germline ends. This CDR3 has 14 amino acids. The germline CDR1 and CDR2 sequences are MNHEY and SMNVEV (reference sequence).

V gene TRBV9 combines with J gene TRBJ2-1; possible D gene TRBD2, 5 bases. Trimming shortened V by 3 bases and J by 2 bases, and 15 bases separated the two germline ends. Germline values: CDR1 SGDLS, CDR2 YYNGEE. The CDR3 has 16 amino acids. DNA for the CDR3: TGTGCCAGCAGCGGGGTTGGGGAGCAGACCTACAATGAGCAGTTCTTC. Protein product: CASSGVGEQTYNEQFF.

The gene calls are TRBV28 and TRBJ1-1, with D possibly being TRBD1 (5 bases). The CDR3 consists of 15 residues. Germline V gives CDR1 MDHEN, CDR2 SYDVKM. The V end was cut by 5 bases, the J end by 5 bases, with 18 bases between. CDR3 sequence (DNA): TGTGCCAGCAGTCCATTCCCCAGGAGGGGAACTGAAGCTTTCTTT. This sequence encodes CASSPFPRRGTEAFF.

The genes are TRBV19 and TRBJ2-1; 10 bases line up with TRBD2. The CDR3 extends over 12 amino acids. Germline values: CDR1 LNHDA, CDR2 SQIVND (reference sequence). The CDR3 coding sequence is TGTGCTAGCGGGAGGTCCTACAATGAGCAGTTCTTC. Its protein product is CASGRSYNEQFF.

The DNA of the CDR3 is TGTGCCATCAACCGACAGGGGGCTGTAACCGGGGAGCTGTTTTTT. Residues: CAINRQGAVTGELFF. This chain uses TRBV10-3 with TRBJ2-2; 10 bases agree with TRBD1. The germline V gene encodes CDR1 ENHRY and CDR2 SYGVKD. The trim removed 7 bases at V and 5 bases at J, leaving 7 bases unmatched. CDR3 length: 15 amino acids.

The gene calls are TRBV3-1 (or the pseudogene TRBV3-2) and TRBJ2-6, with unresolved D. The CDR3 contains 16 residues. Per germline, CDR1 LGHDT and CDR2 YNNKEL (reference sequence). V lost 5 bases and J lost 2, with 13 bases in between. CDR3 sequence: CASSSKRSPGANVLTF. In nucleotides, the CDR3 is TGTGCCAGCAGCTCCAAGAGATCCCCTGGGGCCAACGTCCTGACTTTC.

The chain is built from TRBV29-1 and TRBJ2-3; 7 bases map to TRBD1. This CDR3 contains 14 residues. Germline V gives CDR1 SQVTM, CDR2 ANQGSEA. Trimming took 4 bases from V and 1 from J; bases not matched to a gene: 5. The DNA of the CDR3 is TGCAGCGTTGGTGGAGACAGGGGCACAGATACGCAGTATTTT. Its translation: CSVGGDRGTDTQYF.

The chain carries TRBV9 and TRBJ2-1; TRBD2 aligns across 8 bases. Trimming at V came to 0 bases and at J to 7 bases, leaving 6 bases not matched to a gene. CDR3 size: 15 residues. The germline V gene has CDR1 SGDLS and CDR2 YYNGEE. The DNA for the CDR3 is TGTGCCAGCAGCGTAGTTGTTAGCGGGATGAATGAGCAGTTCTTC. It translates to CASSVVVSGMNEQFF.

This clone was found once. The rearrangement links TRBV11-2 to TRBJ1-1; D unresolved. The germline V and J ends were trimmed by 5 bases and 1 base, with 14 bases remaining between them. CDR3 length: 15 amino acids. The germline V gene encodes CDR1 SGHAT and CDR2 FQNNGV. As DNA, the CDR3 is TGTGCCAGCAGCACGATTAGCCGGGGGAACACTGAAGCTTTCTTT. Translating it yields CASSTISRGNTEAFF.

The gene calls are TRBV4-1 and TRBJ2-7; a weak D match, TRBD1 (6 bases). Trimming took 2 bases from V and 3 from J, leaving 17 bases between them. CDR1 and CDR2 from the germline V gene are MGHRA and YSYEKL. The CDR3 consists of 16 residues. CDR3 sequence: CASSQSQGAALYEQYF. The CDR3 nucleotides are TGCGCCAGCAGCCAATCACAGGGCGCCGCGCTCTACGAGCAGTACTTC.

The CDR3 nucleotides read TGTGCCAGCTCATCATCAGGCGTTCAGCCCCAGCATTTT. Its protein product is CASSSSGVQPQHF. The V gene is TRBV18, the J gene TRBJ1-5; D not certain. Trimming stripped 5 bases from V and 6 bases from J, with 11 bases between. Germline V gene lookup returns CDR1 KGHSH and CDR2 LQKENI. The CDR3 runs 13 residues.

The rearrangement links TRBV5-1 to TRBJ2-7; 7 nucleotides align to TRBD1. V was pared by 5 bases and J by 2 bases, with 13 bases of the junction left unmatched. CDR1 and CDR2 (germline): SGHRS, YFSETQ. This CDR3 comprises 16 residues. CDR3 in DNA: TGCGCCAGCAGTCCAGCAACCGGGACAGCAACCTACGAGCAGTACTTC. This sequence encodes CASSPATGTATYEQYF.

CDR3 loop: CAWSADSSGNTIYF. The CDR3 DNA reads TGTGCCTGGAGTGCGGACAGCTCTGGAAACACCATATATTTT. V gene TRBV30 combines with J gene TRBJ1-3; D may be TRBD1 (6 bases). Trimming took off 1 base at V and 0 bases at J, with 7 bases between the two ends. CDR1 and CDR2 (germline): GTSNPN, SVGIG (reference sequence). The CDR3 totals 14 residues.

The gene calls are TRBV19 and TRBJ1-1; D is ambiguous. The CDR3 runs 15 residues. Between the trimmed V and J ends, which lost 6 bases and 6 bases, there was a span of 20 bases. CDR1 LNHDA and CDR2 SQIVND come from the germline V gene (reference sequence). The CDR3 DNA follows: TGTGCCAGTAGCCCCAAATTGGCCCGAAGCGCTGAAGCTTTCTTT. Encoded protein: CASSPKLARSAEAFF.

V is TRBV30 and J is TRBJ1-3, with D tentatively TRBD1 (6 bases). This CDR3 region has 13 residues. Per germline, CDR1 GTSNPN and CDR2 SVGIG (reference sequence). The V end lost 1 base, the J end lost 3 bases, and 7 bases lay between the germline ends. CDR3: CAWSGTVGNTIYF. The CDR3 region has the DNA TGTGCCTGGAGTGGGACAGTTGGAAACACCATATATTTT.